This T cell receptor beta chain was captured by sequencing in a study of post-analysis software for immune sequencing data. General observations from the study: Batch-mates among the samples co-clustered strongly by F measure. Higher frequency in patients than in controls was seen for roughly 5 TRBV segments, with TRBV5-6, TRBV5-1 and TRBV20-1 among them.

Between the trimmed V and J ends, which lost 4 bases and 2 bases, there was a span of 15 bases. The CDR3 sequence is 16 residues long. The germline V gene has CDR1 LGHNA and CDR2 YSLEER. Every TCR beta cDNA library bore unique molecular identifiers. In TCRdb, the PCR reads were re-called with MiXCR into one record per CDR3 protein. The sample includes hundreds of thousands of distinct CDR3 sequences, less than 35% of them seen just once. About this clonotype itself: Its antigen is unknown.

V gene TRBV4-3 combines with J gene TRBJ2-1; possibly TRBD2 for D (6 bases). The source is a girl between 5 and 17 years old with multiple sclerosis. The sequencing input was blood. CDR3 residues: CASSPVSSGTYNEQFF. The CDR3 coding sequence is TGCGCCAGCAGCCCCGTGAGTAGCGGTACCTACAATGAGCAGTTCTTC.